This T cell receptor beta chain emerged from a study of identical twins. To note about this clonotype: Its antigen remains unidentified.

One entry per CDR3 protein results from TCRdb running MiXCR on the 5' RACE reads. This table holds about 690,000 distinct CDR3 sequences, 20% to 25% found once. Study results and caveats: Out-of-frame TCR alpha sharing observed in monozygotic twins exceeded model estimates.

Trimming left V 2 bases short and J 11 bases short, with 7 bases between. Germline V gene data show CDR1 as MNHEY and CDR2 as SVGAGI. CDR3 length: 12 residues. The sample was also reused in another study, on T cells expressing NK-cell markers. This second study notes: Dominant NKG2C+ clonotypes were found to form about 1.0-7.5% of CD8+ T cells in six donors. In a handful of donors, dominant clonotypes made up 28.3-60.1% of CD3+CD56-NKG2C+ cells. Expanded NKG2C+ T cell clones were not confirmed as HCMV-specific.

The sample was PBMCs. The chain has TRBV6-5 and TRBJ1-6; D not certain. The origin of this receptor is a woman aged 18-30 years in good health. CDR3 loop: CASSYPGTPLHF. CDR3 bases: TGTGCCAGCAGTTACCCGGGTACACCCCTCCACTTT.